This record concerns one TCR beta chain sequence. The data originate from a study of T cell responses to AZD1222 COVID-19 vaccine. The germline V gene has CDR1 LNHDA and CDR2 SQIVND (reference sequence). J lost 0 bases, V lost 9 bases, and 16 bases had no gene match. The length of the CDR3 is 19 residues. The assay was immunoSEQ multiplex PCR, and TCRdb's table has in-frame clones only and misses some. The sample contains roughly 120,000 clones, about 91% of which appear only once. This specimen consisted of peripheral blood, obtained on day 0 of AZD1222 vaccination. The chain is built from TRBV19 and TRBJ2-1, with 11 bases fitting TRBD2. The source is an adult in good health. In DNA form, the CDR3 reads TGTGCCAGCCGCGACCAACCGGGACTAGCGGAGAGCTCCTACAATGAGCAGTTCTTC. It yields the protein CASRDQPGLAESSYNEQFF.